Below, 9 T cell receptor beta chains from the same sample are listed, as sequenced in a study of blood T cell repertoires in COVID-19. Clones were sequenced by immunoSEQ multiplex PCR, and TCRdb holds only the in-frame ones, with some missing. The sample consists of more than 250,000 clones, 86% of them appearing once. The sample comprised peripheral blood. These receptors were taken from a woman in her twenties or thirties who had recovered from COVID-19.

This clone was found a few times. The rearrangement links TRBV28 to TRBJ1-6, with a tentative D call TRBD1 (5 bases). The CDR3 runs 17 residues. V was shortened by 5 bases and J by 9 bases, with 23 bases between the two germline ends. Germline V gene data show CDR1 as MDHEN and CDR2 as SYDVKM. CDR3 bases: TGTGCCAGCAGTCCACCAATGGACCGGCGAAGGGGTTCACCCCTCCACTTT. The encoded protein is CASSPPMDRRRGSPLHF.

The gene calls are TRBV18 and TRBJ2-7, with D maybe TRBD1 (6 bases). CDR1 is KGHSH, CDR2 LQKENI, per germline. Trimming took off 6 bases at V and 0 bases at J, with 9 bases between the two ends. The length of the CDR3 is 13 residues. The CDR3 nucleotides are TGTGCCAGCTCCCAGGGGATCTCCTACGAGCAGTACTTC. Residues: CASSQGISYEQYF.

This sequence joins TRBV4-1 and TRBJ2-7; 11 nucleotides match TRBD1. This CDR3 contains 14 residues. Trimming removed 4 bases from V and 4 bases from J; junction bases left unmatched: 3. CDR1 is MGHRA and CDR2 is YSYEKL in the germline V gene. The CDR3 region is CASSLGQGAYEQYF. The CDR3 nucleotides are TGCGCCAGCAGCCTCGGACAGGGGGCGTACGAGCAGTACTTC.

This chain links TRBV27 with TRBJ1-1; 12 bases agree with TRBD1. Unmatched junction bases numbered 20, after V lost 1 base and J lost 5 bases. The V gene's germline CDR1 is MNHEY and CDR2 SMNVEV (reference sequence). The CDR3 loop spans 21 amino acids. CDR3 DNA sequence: TGTGCCAGCAGTTTATACCCCCTAGTTCCGGGACAGGGGGCTTGGAGAACTGAAGCTTTCTTT. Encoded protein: CASSLYPLVPGQGAWRTEAFF.

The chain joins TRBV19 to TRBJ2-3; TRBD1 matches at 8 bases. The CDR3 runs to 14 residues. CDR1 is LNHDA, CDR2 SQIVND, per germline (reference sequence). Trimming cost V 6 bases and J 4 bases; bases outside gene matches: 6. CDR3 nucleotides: TGTGCCAGTAGCGGACAGGGCTTTCCAGATACGCAGTATTTT. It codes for CASSGQGFPDTQYF. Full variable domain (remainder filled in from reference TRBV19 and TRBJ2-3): DGGITQSPKYLFRKEGQNVTLSCEQNLNHDAMYWYRQDPGQGLRLIYYSQIVNDFQKGDIAEGYSVSREKKESFPLTVTSAQKNPTAFYLCASSGQGFPDTQYFGPGTRLTVL.

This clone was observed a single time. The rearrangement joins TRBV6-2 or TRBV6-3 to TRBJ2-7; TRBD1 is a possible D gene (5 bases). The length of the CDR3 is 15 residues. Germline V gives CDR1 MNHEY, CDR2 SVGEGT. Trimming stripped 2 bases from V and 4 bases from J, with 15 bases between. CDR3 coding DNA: TGTGCCAGCAGTTACCCGAAGAAAGGGGTGTACGAGCAGTACTTC. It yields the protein CASSYPKKGVYEQYF.

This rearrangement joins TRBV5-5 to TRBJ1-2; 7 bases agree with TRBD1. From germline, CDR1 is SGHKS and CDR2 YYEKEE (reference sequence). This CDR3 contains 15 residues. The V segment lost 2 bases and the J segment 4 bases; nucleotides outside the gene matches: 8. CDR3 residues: CASSFGQVKGYGYTF. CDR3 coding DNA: TGTGCCAGCAGCTTCGGACAGGTGAAGGGCTATGGCTACACCTTC.

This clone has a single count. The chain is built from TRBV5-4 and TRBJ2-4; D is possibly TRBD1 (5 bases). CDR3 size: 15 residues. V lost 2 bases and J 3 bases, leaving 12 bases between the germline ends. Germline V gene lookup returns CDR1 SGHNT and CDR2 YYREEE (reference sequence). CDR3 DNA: TGTGCCAGCAGCTTACCAGGGTCCGGCAAAAACATTCAGTACTTC. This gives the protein CASSLPGSGKNIQYF.

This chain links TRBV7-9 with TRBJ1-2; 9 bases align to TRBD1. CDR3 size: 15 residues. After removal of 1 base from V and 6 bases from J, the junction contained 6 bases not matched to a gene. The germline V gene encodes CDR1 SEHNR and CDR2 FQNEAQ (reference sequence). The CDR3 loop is CASSLVGTGGHGYTF. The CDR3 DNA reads TGTGCCAGCAGCTTAGTAGGCACAGGGGGCCATGGCTACACCTTC.